This T cell receptor (beta chain) was sequenced for a study of T cell changes during pregnancy in multiple sclerosis. Sequencing used immunoSEQ multiplex PCR; TCRdb keeps in-frame clones, though not all of them. The repertoire consists of about 100,000 clones, with roughly 90% occurring once and the leading ten covering less than 2%. Germline V CDR1 and CDR2: LNHNV, YYDKDF (reference sequence). Trimming left V 4 bases short and J 4 bases short, with 8 bases between. The CDR3 consists of 14 residues. This rearrangement joins TRBV15 to TRBJ2-6; D remains ambiguous. Specimen: peripheral blood, collected after pregnancy. This clonotype was sampled from a female donor with multiple sclerosis, enrolled in a pregnancy study. DNA for the CDR3: TGTGCCACCAGCAACGGTCCCGGGGCCAACGTCCTGACTTTC. Its protein is CATSNGPGANVLTF.